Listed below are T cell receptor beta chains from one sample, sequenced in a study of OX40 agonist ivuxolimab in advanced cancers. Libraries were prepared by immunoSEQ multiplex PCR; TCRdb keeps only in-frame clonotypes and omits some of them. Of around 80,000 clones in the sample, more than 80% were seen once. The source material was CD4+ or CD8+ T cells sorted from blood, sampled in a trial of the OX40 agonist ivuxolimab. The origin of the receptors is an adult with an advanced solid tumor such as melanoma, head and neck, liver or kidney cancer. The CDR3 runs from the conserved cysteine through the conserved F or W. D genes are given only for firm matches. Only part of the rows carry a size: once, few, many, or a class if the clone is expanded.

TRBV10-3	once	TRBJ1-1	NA	CAISRDGGVTEAFF	TGTGCCATCAGTCGGGACGGGGGGGTAACTGAAGCTTTCTTT
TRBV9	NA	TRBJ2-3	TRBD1	CASSARQGVTDTQYF	TGTGCCAGCAGCGCCCGACAGGGAGTCACAGATACGCAGTATTTT
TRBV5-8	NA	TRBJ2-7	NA	CASSLTGLKGLEQYF	TGTGCCAGCAGCTTAACAGGGCTAAAGGGGCTCGAGCAGTACTTC
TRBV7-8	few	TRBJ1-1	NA	CASSLVGGKNTEAFF	TGTGCCAGCAGCTTAGTTGGGGGGAAGAACACTGAAGCTTTCTTT
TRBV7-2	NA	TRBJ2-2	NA	CASSRTVGSRTGELFF	TGTGCCAGCAGCCGGACAGTCGGATCTAGGACCGGGGAGCTGTTTTTT
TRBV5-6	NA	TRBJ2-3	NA	CASSWDQGADTQYF	TGTGCCAGCAGCTGGGATCAGGGTGCAGATACGCAGTATTTT
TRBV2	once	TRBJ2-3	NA	CASSEGDTQYF	TGTGCCAGCAGTGAAGGAGATACGCAGTATTTT
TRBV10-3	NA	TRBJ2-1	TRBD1	CAISWTGGNEQFF	TGTGCCATCTCGTGGACAGGGGGCAATGAGCAGTTCTTC
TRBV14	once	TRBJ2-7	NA	CASSQDRGYSYEQYF	TGTGCCAGCAGCCAAGATCGGGGGTACTCCTACGAGCAGTACTTC
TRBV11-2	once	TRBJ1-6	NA	CASSLQGPSNSPLHF	TGTGCCAGCAGCTTACAGGGCCCCTCTAATTCACCCCTCCACTTT
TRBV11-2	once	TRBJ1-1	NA	CASSFNGRTEAFF	TGTGCCAGCAGCTTCAACGGGCGCACTGAAGCTTTCTTT
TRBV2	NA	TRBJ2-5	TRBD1	CATNRQGARETQYF	TGTGCCACGAACCGACAGGGGGCGCGTGAGACCCAGTACTTC
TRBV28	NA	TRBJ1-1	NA	CASILRGTEAFF	TGTGCCAGCATCCTTAGGGGGACTGAAGCTTTCTTT
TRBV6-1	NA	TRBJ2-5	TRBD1	CASSDPPGTGETQYF	TGTGCCAGCAGTGACCCGCCCGGGACAGGAGAGACCCAGTACTTC
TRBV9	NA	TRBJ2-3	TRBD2	CASSGTSGTDTQYF	TGTGCCAGCAGCGGGACTAGCGGGACAGATACGCAGTATTTT